These T cell receptor beta chains were read from a single sample in a study of blood T cell repertoires in COVID-19. The table came from immunoSEQ multiplex PCR; TCRdb's copy has only in-frame clones and leaves some out. The sample lists about 52,000 clones, 85% to 90% occurring once. Sequencing input: peripheral blood. The receptors shown here come from a man aged 65-85 years with acute or convalescent COVID-19. CDR3s include the opening cysteine and the closing phenylalanine or tryptophan. A D gene is named only where the DNA matches it firmly. Rows give clone size only sometimes, using once, few, many, or a class for an expanded clone.

D gene: TRBD1; clone size: few; J gene: TRBJ1-3; V gene: TRBV14; CDR3 length: 15; CDR3 DNA: TGTGCCAGCAGCCGTTCCAGGGGGGCTGGAAACACCATATATTTT; CDR3 protein: CASSRSRGAGNTIYF
D gene: NA; clone size: NA; J gene: TRBJ2-3; V gene: TRBV9; CDR3 length: 15; CDR3 DNA: TGTGCCAGCAGTTGGGCGGACTCGGCCACAGATACGCAGTATTTT; CDR3 protein: CASSWADSATDTQYF
D gene: NA; clone size: NA; J gene: TRBJ1-5; V gene: TRBV4-1; CDR3 length: 15; CDR3 DNA: TGCGCCAGCAGCCAAGATCACATCGGCACTAGGCCCCAGCATTTT; CDR3 protein: CASSQDHIGTRPQHF
D gene: NA; clone size: once; J gene: TRBJ2-4; V gene: TRBV5-8; CDR3 length: 16; CDR3 DNA: TGTGCCAGCAGCTTGGGGACGGACAGTACCAAAAACATTCAGTACTTC; CDR3 protein: CASSLGTDSTKNIQYF
D gene: TRBD1; clone size: NA; J gene: TRBJ1-2; V gene: TRBV6-5; CDR3 length: 13; CDR3 DNA: TGTGCCAGCAGAATAGGACAGGCATATGGCTACACCTTC; CDR3 protein: CASRIGQAYGYTF
D gene: NA; clone size: NA; J gene: TRBJ1-3; V gene: TRBV6-5; CDR3 length: 12; CDR3 DNA: TGTGCCAGCAGGGCTCCTGGAAACACCATATATTTT; CDR3 protein: CASRAPGNTIYF
D gene: TRBD2; clone size: NA; J gene: TRBJ2-5; V gene: TRBV23-1; CDR3 length: 16; CDR3 DNA: TGCGCCAGCAGTCAGGCGGGCGGGAGGGCCTCAGAGACCCAGTACTTC; CDR3 protein: CASSQAGGRASETQYF
D gene: TRBD2; clone size: NA; J gene: TRBJ2-1; V gene: TRBV5-1; CDR3 length: 16; CDR3 DNA: TGCGCCAGCAGCTCAGGTAGCGGGAGGGCCATGAATGAGCAGTTCTTC; CDR3 protein: CASSSGSGRAMNEQFF
D gene: NA; clone size: once; J gene: TRBJ1-2; V gene: TRBV15; CDR3 length: 15; CDR3 DNA: TGTGCCACCAGCAGAGAAAGAGGCCAGCGTCGTGGCTACACCTTC; CDR3 protein: CATSRERGQRRGYTF
D gene: TRBD2; clone size: NA; J gene: TRBJ2-5; V gene: TRBV30; CDR3 length: 15; CDR3 DNA: TGTGCCTGGGGATCGGGACTAGCGGGCCAAGAGACCCAGTACTTC; CDR3 protein: CAWGSGLAGQETQYF
D gene: NA; clone size: NA; J gene: TRBJ2-3; V gene: TRBV19; CDR3 length: 17; CDR3 DNA: TGTGCCAGTAGTATAGGCAACGCGGGGCCTAGCACAGATACGCAGTATTTT; CDR3 protein: CASSIGNAGPSTDTQYF
D gene: NA; clone size: NA; J gene: TRBJ2-2; V gene: TRBV5-1; CDR3 length: 15; CDR3 DNA: TGCGCCAGCCTCGGGGGTACCGCGAACACCGGGGAGCTGTTTTTT; CDR3 protein: CASLGGTANTGELFF
D gene: TRBD1; clone size: NA; J gene: TRBJ1-4; V gene: TRBV29-1; CDR3 length: 13; CDR3 DNA: TGCAGCGGCCGGACAGGGACTAATGAAAAACTGTTTTTT; CDR3 protein: CSGRTGTNEKLFF
D gene: NA; clone size: NA; J gene: TRBJ1-2; V gene: TRBV28; CDR3 length: 14; CDR3 DNA: TGTGCCAGCAGTATGCAGGGAGGTAACTATGGCTACACCTTC; CDR3 protein: CASSMQGGNYGYTF
D gene: TRBD1; clone size: NA; J gene: TRBJ1-1; V gene: TRBV28; CDR3 length: 16; CDR3 DNA: TGTGCCAGCAGTCCCATACGACAGGGAAAGAACACTGAAGCTTTCTTT; CDR3 protein: CASSPIRQGKNTEAFF
D gene: TRBD1; clone size: NA; J gene: TRBJ1-6; V gene: TRBV5-1; CDR3 length: 14; CDR3 DNA: TGCGCCAGCAGCCCGGGACAGGCTCTATCACCCCTCCACTTT; CDR3 protein: CASSPGQALSPLHF
D gene: NA; clone size: NA; J gene: TRBJ1-2; V gene: TRBV24-1; CDR3 length: 14; CDR3 DNA: TGTGCCACCAGTGATTTAACACAGGGATATGGCTACACCTTC; CDR3 protein: CATSDLTQGYGYTF
D gene: TRBD1; clone size: NA; J gene: TRBJ2-7; V gene: TRBV2; CDR3 length: 16; CDR3 DNA: TGTGCCAGCAGCGAACCCGGGACAGGGTTGGCTTACGAGCAGTACTTC; CDR3 protein: CASSEPGTGLAYEQYF
D gene: NA; clone size: NA; J gene: TRBJ2-7; V gene: TRBV24-1; CDR3 length: 16; CDR3 DNA: TGTGCCACCAGTGATGGGCAGGGGGACTTCCCTTACGAGCAGTACTTC; CDR3 protein: CATSDGQGDFPYEQYF
D gene: NA; clone size: NA; J gene: TRBJ2-5; V gene: TRBV7-8; CDR3 length: 13; CDR3 DNA: TGTGCCAGCAGCTTAGGAGAGTGGGAGACCCAGTACTTC; CDR3 protein: CASSLGEWETQYF
D gene: NA; clone size: NA; J gene: TRBJ2-5; V gene: TRBV21-1; CDR3 length: 15; CDR3 DNA: TGTGCCAGCAGCCCCACGGAGACGGAGGGGGAGACCCAGTACTTC; CDR3 protein: CASSPTETEGETQYF
D gene: TRBD2; clone size: once; J gene: TRBJ2-7; V gene: TRBV7-9; CDR3 length: 13; CDR3 DNA: TGTGCCAGCAGCCAGAGCGGGACCGACGAGCAGTACTTC; CDR3 protein: CASSQSGTDEQYF
D gene: NA; clone size: many; J gene: TRBJ1-1; V gene: TRBV7-9; CDR3 length: 13; CDR3 DNA: TGTGCCAGCAGCTTACCCAGGAACACTGAAGCTTTCTTT; CDR3 protein: CASSLPRNTEAFF
D gene: NA; clone size: NA; J gene: TRBJ2-7; V gene: TRBV6-1; CDR3 length: 18; CDR3 DNA: TGTGCCAGCAGTGTCCACCTTCGGGCAGGGTCTTTACCCTACGAGCAGTACTTC; CDR3 protein: CASSVHLRAGSLPYEQYF
D gene: NA; clone size: NA; J gene: TRBJ1-5; V gene: TRBV5-6; CDR3 length: 15; CDR3 DNA: TGTGCCAGCAGCATAAGACAGGTGAGCAATCAGCCCCAGCATTTT; CDR3 protein: CASSIRQVSNQPQHF
D gene: NA; clone size: once; J gene: TRBJ2-5; V gene: TRBV11-2; CDR3 length: 14; CDR3 DNA: TGTGCCAGCAGCTTAGCACTAGCTCAAGAGACCCAGTACTTC; CDR3 protein: CASSLALAQETQYF
D gene: TRBD1; clone size: NA; J gene: TRBJ2-2; V gene: TRBV6-5; CDR3 length: 14; CDR3 DNA: TGTGCCAGCAGGGACAGGCCGAACACCGGGGAGCTGTTTTTT; CDR3 protein: CASRDRPNTGELFF
D gene: TRBD1; clone size: NA; J gene: TRBJ1-5; V gene: TRBV7-8; CDR3 length: 15; CDR3 DNA: TGTGCCAGCAGCCCACTTCAGGGGGCCCGCCAGCCCCAGCATTTT; CDR3 protein: CASSPLQGARQPQHF
D gene: TRBD2; clone size: NA; J gene: TRBJ2-7; V gene: TRBV12-3/TRBV12-4; CDR3 length: 13; CDR3 DNA: TGTGCCAGCAGACTAGCGGGAGACCTCGAGCAGTACTTC; CDR3 protein: CASRLAGDLEQYF
D gene: TRBD1; clone size: NA; J gene: TRBJ2-5; V gene: TRBV27; CDR3 length: 15; CDR3 DNA: TGTGCCAGCAGTACCCGGACAGGAAACCAAGAGACCCAGTACTTC; CDR3 protein: CASSTRTGNQETQYF
D gene: NA; clone size: NA; J gene: TRBJ1-3; V gene: TRBV6-5; CDR3 length: 15; CDR3 DNA: TGTGCCAGCACCCCGGACAGCTACTCTGGAAACACCATATATTTT; CDR3 protein: CASTPDSYSGNTIYF
D gene: NA; clone size: NA; J gene: TRBJ1-2; V gene: TRBV2; CDR3 length: 13; CDR3 DNA: TGTGCCAGCAGTTCCGACAAGTCGAGCGGCTACACCTTC; CDR3 protein: CASSSDKSSGYTF
D gene: TRBD2; clone size: NA; J gene: TRBJ2-1; V gene: TRBV3-1/TRBV3-2; CDR3 length: 16; CDR3 DNA: TGTGCCAGCAGCCATCTCACTAGCGGGAGTTACAATGAGCAGTTCTTC; CDR3 protein: CASSHLTSGSYNEQFF
D gene: NA; clone size: NA; J gene: TRBJ2-1; V gene: TRBV5-1; CDR3 length: 16; CDR3 DNA: TGCGCCAGCATCCTCAACCCCGAGGGCTCCTACAATGAGCAGTTCTTC; CDR3 protein: CASILNPEGSYNEQFF
D gene: TRBD1; clone size: medium-sized; J gene: TRBJ1-6; V gene: TRBV4-1; CDR3 length: 22; CDR3 DNA: TGCGCCAGCAGCCAACTTGTTCCCCGGGTCCAGGACAGGGCGAACGGTGGTTCACCCCTCCACTTT; CDR3 protein: CASSQLVPRVQDRANGGSPLHF
D gene: NA; clone size: NA; J gene: TRBJ1-2; V gene: TRBV28; CDR3 length: 14; CDR3 DNA: TGTGCCAGCAGTTTAGGAGACGGCCCCTATGGCTACACCTTC; CDR3 protein: CASSLGDGPYGYTF
D gene: NA; clone size: NA; J gene: TRBJ2-7; V gene: TRBV9; CDR3 length: 17; CDR3 DNA: TGTGCCAGCAGCGTAGCTTCCAGGACCTCAGGGGCCTACGAGCAGTACTTC; CDR3 protein: CASSVASRTSGAYEQYF
D gene: NA; clone size: once; J gene: TRBJ1-1; V gene: TRBV10-3; CDR3 length: 14; CDR3 DNA: TGTGCCATCAGTGAGTCGAAAGGGGATGGTGAAGCTTTCTTT; CDR3 protein: CAISESKGDGEAFF
D gene: TRBD1; clone size: NA; J gene: TRBJ1-1; V gene: TRBV5-6; CDR3 length: 14; CDR3 DNA: TGTGCCAGCAGCGGAACAGGGGGGAACACTGAAGCTTTCTTT; CDR3 protein: CASSGTGGNTEAFF
D gene: TRBD2; clone size: NA; J gene: TRBJ2-1; V gene: TRBV11-2; CDR3 length: 18; CDR3 DNA: TGTGCCAGCAGCTCCTCTATAGGCGGGGGAAGCTCCTACAATGAGCAGTTCTTC; CDR3 protein: CASSSSIGGGSSYNEQFF